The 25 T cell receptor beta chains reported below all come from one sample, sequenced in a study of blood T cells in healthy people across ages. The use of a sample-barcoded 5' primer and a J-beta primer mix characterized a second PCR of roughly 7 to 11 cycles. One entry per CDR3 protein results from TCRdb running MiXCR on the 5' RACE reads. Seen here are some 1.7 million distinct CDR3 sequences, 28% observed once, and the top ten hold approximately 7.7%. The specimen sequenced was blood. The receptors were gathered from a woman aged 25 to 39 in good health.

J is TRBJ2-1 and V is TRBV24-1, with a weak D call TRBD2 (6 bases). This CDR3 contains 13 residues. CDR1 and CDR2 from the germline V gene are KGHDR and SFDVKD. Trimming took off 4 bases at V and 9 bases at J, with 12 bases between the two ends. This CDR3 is CATSEPGLAEQFF. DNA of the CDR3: TGTGCCACCAGTGAGCCGGGACTTGCTGAGCAGTTCTTC.

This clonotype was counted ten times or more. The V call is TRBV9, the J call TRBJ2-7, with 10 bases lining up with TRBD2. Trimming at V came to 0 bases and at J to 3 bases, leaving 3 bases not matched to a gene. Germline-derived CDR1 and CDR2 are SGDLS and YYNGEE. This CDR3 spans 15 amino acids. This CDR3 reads CASSVDIAGGYEQYF. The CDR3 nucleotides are TGTGCCAGCAGCGTAGATATAGCGGGGGGCTACGAGCAGTACTTC.

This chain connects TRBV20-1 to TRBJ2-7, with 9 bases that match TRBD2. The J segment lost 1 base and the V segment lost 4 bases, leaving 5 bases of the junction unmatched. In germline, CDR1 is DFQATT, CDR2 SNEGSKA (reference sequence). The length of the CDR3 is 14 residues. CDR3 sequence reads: CSANSGRGSYEQYF. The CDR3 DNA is TGCAGTGCTAATAGCGGGAGAGGGTCCTACGAGCAGTACTTC.

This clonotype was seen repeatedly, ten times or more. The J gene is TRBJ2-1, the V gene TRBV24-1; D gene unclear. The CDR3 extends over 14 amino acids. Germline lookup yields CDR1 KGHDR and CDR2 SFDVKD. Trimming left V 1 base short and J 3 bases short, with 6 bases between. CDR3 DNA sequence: TGTGCCACCAGTGATTTTAACAGCTACAATGAGCAGTTCTTC. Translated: CATSDFNSYNEQFF.

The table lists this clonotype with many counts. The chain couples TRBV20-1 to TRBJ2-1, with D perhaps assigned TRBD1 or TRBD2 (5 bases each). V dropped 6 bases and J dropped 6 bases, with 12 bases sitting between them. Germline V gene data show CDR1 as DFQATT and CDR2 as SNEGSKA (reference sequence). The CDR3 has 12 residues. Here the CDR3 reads CSAGERLNEQFF. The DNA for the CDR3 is TGCAGTGCGGGGGAGAGACTCAATGAGCAGTTCTTC.

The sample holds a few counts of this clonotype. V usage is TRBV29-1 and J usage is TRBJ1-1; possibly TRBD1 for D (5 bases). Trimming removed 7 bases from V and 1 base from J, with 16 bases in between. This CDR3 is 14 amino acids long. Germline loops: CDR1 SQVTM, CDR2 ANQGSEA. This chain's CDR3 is CSAPPGVENTEAFF. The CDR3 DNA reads TGCAGCGCCCCTCCGGGGGTTGAGAACACTGAAGCTTTCTTT.

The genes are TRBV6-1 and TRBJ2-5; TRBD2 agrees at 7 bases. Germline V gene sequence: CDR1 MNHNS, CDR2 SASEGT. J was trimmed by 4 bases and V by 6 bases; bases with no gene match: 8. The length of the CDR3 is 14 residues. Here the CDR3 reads CASRGAGMGETQYF. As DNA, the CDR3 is TGTGCCAGCAGGGGAGCGGGGATGGGAGAGACCCAGTACTTC.

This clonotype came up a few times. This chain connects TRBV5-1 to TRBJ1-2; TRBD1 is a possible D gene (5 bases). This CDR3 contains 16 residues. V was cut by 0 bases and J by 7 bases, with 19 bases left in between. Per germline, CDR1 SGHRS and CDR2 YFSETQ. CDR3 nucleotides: TGCGCCAGCAGCTTGGATTCTTGGGGGGAACGCGGTGGCTACACCTTC. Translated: CASSLDSWGERGGYTF.

In nucleotides, the CDR3 is TGCAGTGCTAGCCGGGAGGGCCCGTACGAGCAGTACTTC. Translation gives CSASREGPYEQYF. The chain recombines TRBV20-1 with TRBJ2-7, with TRBD2 matching over 8 bases. This CDR3 is 13 amino acids long. Trimming cost V 3 bases and J 4 bases; bases outside gene matches: 5. Germline loops: CDR1 DFQATT, CDR2 SNEGSKA (reference sequence).

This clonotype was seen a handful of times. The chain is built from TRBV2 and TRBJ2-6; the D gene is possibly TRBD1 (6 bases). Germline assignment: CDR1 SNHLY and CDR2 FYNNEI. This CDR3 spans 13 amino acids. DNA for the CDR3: TGTACCAACAACAGGGCTGGGGCCAACGTCCTGACTTTC. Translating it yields CTNNRAGANVLTF.

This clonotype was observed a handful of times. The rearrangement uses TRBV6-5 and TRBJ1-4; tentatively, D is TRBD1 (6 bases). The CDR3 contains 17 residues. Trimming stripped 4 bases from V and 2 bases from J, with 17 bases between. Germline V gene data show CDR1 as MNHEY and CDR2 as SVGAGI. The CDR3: CASSSQDRGRTNEKLFF. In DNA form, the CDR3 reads TGTGCCAGCAGTTCCCAGGACCGGGGGCGGACTAATGAAAAACTGTTTTTT.

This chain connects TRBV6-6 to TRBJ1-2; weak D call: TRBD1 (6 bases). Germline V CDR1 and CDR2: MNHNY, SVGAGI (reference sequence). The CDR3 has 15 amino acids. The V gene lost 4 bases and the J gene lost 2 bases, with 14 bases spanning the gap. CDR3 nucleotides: TGTGCCAGCAGTTCCCTGGGACATCTGAACTATGGCTACACCTTC. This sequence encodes CASSSLGHLNYGYTF.

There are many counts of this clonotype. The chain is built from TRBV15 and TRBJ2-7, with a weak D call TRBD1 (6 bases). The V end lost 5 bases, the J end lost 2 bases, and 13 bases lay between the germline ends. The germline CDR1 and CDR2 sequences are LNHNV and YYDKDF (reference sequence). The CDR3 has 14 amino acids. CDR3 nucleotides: TGTGCCACCAGCCTCGGACAGCTGACCTACGAGCAGTACTTC. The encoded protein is CATSLGQLTYEQYF. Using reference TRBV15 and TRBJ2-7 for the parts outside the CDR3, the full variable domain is DAMVIQNPRYQVTQFGKPVTLSCSQTLNHNVMYWYQQKSSQAPKLLFHYYDKDFNNEADTPDNFQSRRPNTSFCFLDIRSPGLGDTAMYLCATSLGQLTYEQYFGPGTRLTVT.

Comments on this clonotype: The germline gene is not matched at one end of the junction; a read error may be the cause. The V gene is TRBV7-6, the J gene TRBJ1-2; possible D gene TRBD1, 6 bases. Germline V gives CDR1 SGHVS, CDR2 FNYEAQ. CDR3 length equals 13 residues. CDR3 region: CASSVQGYYGCTF. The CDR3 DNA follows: TGTGCCAGCAGCGTACAGGGATACTATGGCTGCACCTTC.

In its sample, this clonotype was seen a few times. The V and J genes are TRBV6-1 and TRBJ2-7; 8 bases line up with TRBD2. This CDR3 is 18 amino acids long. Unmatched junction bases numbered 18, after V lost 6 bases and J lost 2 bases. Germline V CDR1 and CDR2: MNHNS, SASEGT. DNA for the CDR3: TGTGCCAGCAGATCCGTCTCGGGGCGCGGGGGGTCTCCCTACGAGCAGTACTTC. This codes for CASRSVSGRGGSPYEQYF.

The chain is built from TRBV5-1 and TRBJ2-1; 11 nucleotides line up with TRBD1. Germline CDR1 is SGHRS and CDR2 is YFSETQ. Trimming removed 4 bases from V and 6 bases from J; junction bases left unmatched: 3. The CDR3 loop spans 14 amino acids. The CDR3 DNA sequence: TGCGCCAGCAGCCGTGGGACAGGGGGCAATGAGCAGTTCTTC. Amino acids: CASSRGTGGNEQFF.

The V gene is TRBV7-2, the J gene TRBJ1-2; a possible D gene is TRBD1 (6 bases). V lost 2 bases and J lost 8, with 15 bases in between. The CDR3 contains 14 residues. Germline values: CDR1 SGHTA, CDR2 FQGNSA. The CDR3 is CASSLSLGARGYTF. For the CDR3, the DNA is TGTGCCAGCAGCTTAAGTCTGGGGGCGCGAGGCTACACCTTC.

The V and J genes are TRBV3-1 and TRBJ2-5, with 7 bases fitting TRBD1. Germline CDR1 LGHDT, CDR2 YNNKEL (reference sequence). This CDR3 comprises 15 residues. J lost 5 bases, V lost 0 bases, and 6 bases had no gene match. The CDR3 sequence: CASSQDSRGRETQYF. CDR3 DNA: TGTGCCAGCAGCCAAGATTCGAGGGGGCGGGAGACCCAGTACTTC.

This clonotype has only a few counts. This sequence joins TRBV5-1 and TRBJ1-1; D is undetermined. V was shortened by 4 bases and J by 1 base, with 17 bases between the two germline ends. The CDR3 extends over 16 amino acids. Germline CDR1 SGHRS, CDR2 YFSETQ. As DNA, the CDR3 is TGCGCCAGCAGCCTTCACCCCGTGGATCCGAACACTGAAGCTTTCTTT. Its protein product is CASSLHPVDPNTEAFF. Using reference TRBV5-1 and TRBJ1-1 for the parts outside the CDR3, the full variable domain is KAGVTQTPRYLIKTRGQQVTLSCSPISGHRSVSWYQQTPGQGLQFLFEYFSETQRNKGNFPGRFSGRQFSNSRSEMNVSTLELGDSALYLCASSLHPVDPNTEAFFGQGTRLTVV.

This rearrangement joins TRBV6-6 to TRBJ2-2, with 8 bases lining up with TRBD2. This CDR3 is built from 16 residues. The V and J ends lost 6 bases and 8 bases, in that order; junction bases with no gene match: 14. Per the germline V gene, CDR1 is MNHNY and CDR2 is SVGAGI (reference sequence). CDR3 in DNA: TGTGCCAGCAGCCCCTCCGGGCGGGGGGATCCTGGGGAGCTGTTTTTT. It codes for CASSPSGRGDPGELFF.

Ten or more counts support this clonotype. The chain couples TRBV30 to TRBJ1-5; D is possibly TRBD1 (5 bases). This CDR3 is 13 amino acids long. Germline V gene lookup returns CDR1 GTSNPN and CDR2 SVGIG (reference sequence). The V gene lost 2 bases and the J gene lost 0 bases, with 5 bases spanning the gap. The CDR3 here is CAWSRGSNQPQHF. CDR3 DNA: TGTGCCTGGAGTAGGGGTAGCAATCAGCCCCAGCATTTT.

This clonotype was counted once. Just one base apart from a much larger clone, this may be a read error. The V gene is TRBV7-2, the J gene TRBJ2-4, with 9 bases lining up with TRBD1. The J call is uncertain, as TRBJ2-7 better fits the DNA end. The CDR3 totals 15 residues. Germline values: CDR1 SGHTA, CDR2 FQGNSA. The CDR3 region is CVSSSRGQGFYEQYF. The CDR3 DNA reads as TGTGTCAGCAGCTCCAGGGGACAGGGCTTCTACGAGCAGTACTTC.

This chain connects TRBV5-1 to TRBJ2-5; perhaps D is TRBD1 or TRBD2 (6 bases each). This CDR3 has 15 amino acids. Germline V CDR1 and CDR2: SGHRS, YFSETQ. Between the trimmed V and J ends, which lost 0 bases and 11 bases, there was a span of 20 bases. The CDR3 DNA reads TGCGCCAGCAGCTTGGCGGGTGGGGGGCACAATGAGCAGTACTTC. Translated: CASSLAGGGHNEQYF.

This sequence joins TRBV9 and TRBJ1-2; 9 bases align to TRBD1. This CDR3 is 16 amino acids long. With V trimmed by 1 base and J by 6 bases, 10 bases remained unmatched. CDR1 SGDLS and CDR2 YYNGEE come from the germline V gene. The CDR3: CASSVSRQGERHGYTF. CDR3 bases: TGTGCCAGCAGCGTATCCAGACAGGGGGAGAGGCATGGCTACACCTTC.

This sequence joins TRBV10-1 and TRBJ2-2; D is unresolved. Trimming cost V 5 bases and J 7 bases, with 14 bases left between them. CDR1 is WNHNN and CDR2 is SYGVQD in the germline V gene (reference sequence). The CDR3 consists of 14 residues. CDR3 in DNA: TGCGCCAGCAGTCCCGTAGTGTCGAGCGGGGAGCTGTTTTTT. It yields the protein CASSPVVSSGELFF.